Following are 27 T cell receptor beta chains from one sample sequenced in a study of shared clonotypes between healthy human individuals. Data came from immunoSEQ multiplex PCR; TCRdb stores just in-frame clones and leaves some out. The repertoire consists of a few hundred thousand clones, with 95% to 97% occurring once and the leading ten covering approximately 0.3%. The sample was memory CD8+ T cells sorted from blood. Subset meaning: CD45RO+ cells pooled with CCR7-negative TemRA cells. The receptors were sampled from a man aged 25-40 years in good health.

Comment on this clone: This sample includes further DNA sequences coding for the same CDR3. V usage is TRBV28 and J usage is TRBJ1-5; possibly TRBD1 for D (5 bases). The CDR3 contains 15 residues. V dropped 2 bases and J dropped 2 bases, with 10 bases sitting between them. The germline gives CDR1 MDHEN, CDR2 SYDVKM. The CDR3 spells CASSLRTGGNQPQHF. The CDR3 DNA reads TGTGCCAGCAGTTTACGGACGGGGGGCAATCAGCCCCAGCATTTT.

This clone was found once. V is TRBV7-9 and J is TRBJ2-1; 9 bases align to TRBD2. Germline trimming cut 4 bases from V and 1 base from J; bases unmatched to any gene: 8. This CDR3 is 17 amino acids long. Germline values: CDR1 SEHNR, CDR2 FQNEAQ (reference sequence). The CDR3 DNA reads TGTGCCAGCAGCTCCTCGAGCGGGAGGAGGTCCTACAATGAGCAGTTCTTC. Translating gives CASSSSSGRRSYNEQFF.

The chain combines TRBV7-8 with TRBJ1-5; perhaps TRBD1 as D (6 bases). CDR1 is SGHVS and CDR2 is FQNEAQ in the germline V gene. V was clipped by 3 bases and J by 2 bases, with 11 bases between them. The CDR3 loop spans 15 amino acids. The CDR3 loop is CASSLAGAGNQPQHF. The CDR3 region has the DNA TGTGCCAGCAGCTTGGCAGGGGCTGGCAATCAGCCCCAGCATTTT.

This CDR3 is CSVRGVLSTEAFF. CDR3 bases: TGCAGCGTGAGGGGTGTCCTCTCCACTGAAGCTTTCTTT. The chain combines TRBV29-1 with TRBJ1-1; a weak D match, TRBD1 (5 bases). The CDR3 is made up of 13 amino acids. Germline V gene data show CDR1 as SQVTM and CDR2 as ANQGSEA. V was shortened by 6 bases and J by 4 bases, with 15 bases between the two germline ends.

The chain uses TRBV6-6 and TRBJ2-1, with D perhaps matching TRBD1 or TRBD2 (5 bases each). The CDR3 contains 15 residues. V gave up 7 bases and J gave up 0 bases, with 13 bases separating them. Germline V gene sequence: CDR1 MNHNY, CDR2 SVGAGI (reference sequence). CDR3: CASTPGTPSYNEQFF. As DNA, the CDR3 is TGTGCCAGCACCCCCGGGACCCCCTCCTACAATGAGCAGTTCTTC.

The V gene is TRBV5-6, the J gene TRBJ2-7; no clear D gene. Trimming removed 2 bases at V and 1 base at J, with 4 bases between. CDR1 is SGHDT, CDR2 YYEEEE, per germline. CDR3 length: 12 amino acids. The CDR3 is CASSFRSYEQYF. DNA of the CDR3: TGTGCCAGCAGCTTTAGGTCCTACGAGCAGTACTTC.

This clone appeared a single time. In the same sample, other DNA sequences code for this CDR3. The V call is TRBV28, the J call TRBJ1-5, with D tentatively TRBD1 (5 bases). The germline gives CDR1 MDHEN, CDR2 SYDVKM. Between the trimmed V and J ends, which lost 1 base and 1 base, there was a span of 8 bases. This CDR3 spans 15 amino acids. This chain's CDR3 is CASSLLGGSNQPQHF. CDR3 nucleotides: TGTGCCAGCAGTTTATTGGGGGGGAGCAATCAGCCCCAGCATTTT.

The chain is built from TRBV4-1 and TRBJ2-7; D uncertain. This CDR3 contains 14 residues. Between the trimmed V and J ends, which lost 2 bases and 3 bases, there was a span of 11 bases. The germline gives CDR1 MGHRA, CDR2 YSYEKL. The CDR3 loop is CASSQSQTFYEQYF. The DNA for the CDR3 is TGCGCCAGCAGCCAAAGCCAGACCTTCTACGAGCAGTACTTC.

In this sample, this clone turned up once. J is TRBJ2-7 and V is TRBV28, with TRBD2 identical over 8 bases. J was trimmed by 2 bases and V by 4 bases; bases with no gene match: 4. CDR1 is MDHEN, CDR2 SYDVKM, per germline. The CDR3 has 14 residues. Here the CDR3 reads CASSSPGGPYEQYF. As DNA, the CDR3 is TGTGCCAGCAGTTCCCCGGGAGGGCCCTACGAGCAGTACTTC.

The chain uses TRBV5-1 and TRBJ2-5; D remains ambiguous. Germline V CDR1 and CDR2: SGHRS, YFSETQ. This CDR3 is 14 amino acids long. Between the trimmed V and J ends, which lost 1 base and 1 base, there was a span of 8 bases. The DNA for the CDR3 is TGCGCCAGCAGCTTGTTCGATGCCCAAGAGACCCAGTACTTC. Its protein is CASSLFDAQETQYF.

This chain joins TRBV28 and TRBJ1-2; 7 bases align to TRBD1. This CDR3 has 13 residues. The trim removed 6 bases at V and 5 bases at J, leaving 6 bases unmatched. Germline V gene lookup returns CDR1 MDHEN and CDR2 SYDVKM. CDR3 loop: CASRTRDSYGYTF. CDR3 nucleotides: TGTGCCAGCAGAACCCGGGACAGTTATGGCTACACCTTC.

The V and J genes are TRBV6-5 and TRBJ1-2; D ambiguous. The V end lost 0 bases, the J end lost 4 bases, and 12 bases lay between the germline ends. The germline V gene encodes CDR1 MNHEY and CDR2 SVGAGI. The CDR3 totals 15 residues. The CDR3 bases are TGTGCCAGCAGTTACTCAGGTCGGGGAGGCTATGGCTACACCTTC. This translates into CASSYSGRGGYGYTF.

This chain joins TRBV6-1 and TRBJ2-7; D is ambiguous. Germline V gene data show CDR1 as MNHNS and CDR2 as SASEGT. This CDR3 is built from 14 residues. V lost 4 bases, J lost 6 bases, and 16 bases lay in between. CDR3 in DNA: TGTGCCAGCAGTGTACGTCCCCCGAGGCGCGAGCAGTACTTC. Its protein product is CASSVRPPRREQYF.

This clone was counted a single time. The gene calls are TRBV19 and TRBJ1-3; unclear D gene. The germline V gene has CDR1 LNHDA and CDR2 SQIVND (reference sequence). V lost 3 bases and J lost 0, with 6 bases in between. The CDR3 totals 14 residues. CDR3 loop: CASSMGSSGNTIYF. The CDR3 bases are TGTGCCAGTAGTATGGGCAGCTCTGGAAACACCATATATTTT.

The J gene is TRBJ2-2, the V gene TRBV28; D not certain. Per germline, CDR1 MDHEN and CDR2 SYDVKM. Trimming removed 2 bases at V and 2 bases at J, with 9 bases between. The CDR3 is 15 residues long. In DNA, the CDR3 is TGTGCCAGCAGTTTAATGGCGGAAAACACCGGGGAGCTGTTTTTT. Its protein is CASSLMAENTGELFF.

This chain joins TRBV29-1 and TRBJ2-1; D remains ambiguous. Germline CDR1 is SQVTM and CDR2 is ANQGSEA. This CDR3 spans 14 amino acids. Trimming shortened V by 4 bases and J by 0 bases, and 10 bases separated the two germline ends. CDR3 nucleotide sequence: TGCAGCGTTGTAGGCAGAAGCTCCTACAATGAGCAGTTCTTC. Translated, it gives CSVVGRSSYNEQFF.

This clone was seen once. This chain uses TRBV10-3 with TRBJ2-1, with TRBD2 identical over 15 bases. The V gene end was trimmed by 2 bases and the J gene end by 5 bases; junction bases not matched to a gene: 4. The CDR3 is made up of 17 amino acids. Looked up from germline, CDR1 is ENHRY and CDR2 is SYGVKD. The CDR3 coding sequence is TGTGCCATCAGTGAGCTCTGGACTAGCGGGAGGGACAATGAGCAGTTCTTC. Its translation is CAISELWTSGRDNEQFF.

CDR3 DNA: TGTGCCAGCAGGGGGGGGCGTCCGGGACTAGGCCACGGGGAGCTGTTTTTT. It yields the protein CASRGGRPGLGHGELFF. The genes are TRBV28 and TRBJ2-2; 8 bases fit TRBD2. The CDR3 has 17 residues. V lost 6 bases, J lost 7 bases, and 16 bases stayed unmatched. Germline loops: CDR1 MDHEN, CDR2 SYDVKM.

CDR3 sequence reads: CAWSPTGGIGGEQFF. CDR3 nucleotide sequence: TGTGCCTGGAGTCCAACGGGCGGGATAGGGGGTGAGCAGTTCTTC. This chain joins TRBV30 and TRBJ2-1; D may match TRBD1 or TRBD2 (6 bases each). The V end lost 2 bases, the J end lost 9 bases, and 20 bases lay between the germline ends. This CDR3 is 15 amino acids long. CDR1 is GTSNPN and CDR2 is SVGIG in the germline V gene (reference sequence). The full variable domain, its missing parts supplied by reference TRBV30 and TRBJ2-1, is SQTIHQWPATLVQPVGSPLSLECTVEGTSNPNLYWYRQAAGRGLQLLFYSVGIGQISSEVPQNLSASRPQDRQFILSSKKLLLSDSGFYLCAWSPTGGIGGEQFFGPGTRLTVL.

The chain is built from TRBV29-1 and TRBJ2-2; tentative D call: TRBD1 (6 bases). Germline V gene data show CDR1 as SQVTM and CDR2 as ANQGSEA. This CDR3 spans 14 amino acids. V gave up 7 bases and J gave up 6 bases, with 18 bases separating them. The CDR3 reads CSASGAGVAGELFF. CDR3 in DNA: TGCAGCGCATCAGGGGCAGGGGTCGCCGGGGAGCTGTTTTTT.

The chain has TRBV9 and TRBJ2-5; D assignment may be TRBD1 or TRBD2 (5 bases each). CDR1 and CDR2 (germline): SGDLS, YYNGEE. V was shortened by 0 bases and J by 1 base, with 13 bases between the two germline ends. This CDR3 region has 16 residues. The chain's CDR3 is CASSVAYTGPQETQYF. The CDR3 coding sequence is TGTGCCAGCAGCGTAGCTTATACGGGGCCCCAAGAGACCCAGTACTTC.

The V and J genes are TRBV10-3 and TRBJ2-7; possible D gene TRBD1, 5 bases. The germline CDR1 and CDR2 sequences are ENHRY and SYGVKD. The CDR3 covers 13 residues. Trimming pared 2 bases from V and 0 bases from J, leaving 5 bases between. CDR3 protein: CAISEGHSYEQYF. The CDR3 DNA reads TGTGCCATCAGTGAGGGACACTCCTACGAGCAGTACTTC.

This clone was seen a single time. This chain links TRBV29-1 with TRBJ2-7; possible D gene TRBD1, 6 bases. The CDR3 extends over 13 amino acids. V was trimmed by 6 bases and J by 1 base, leaving 13 bases between them. Germline values: CDR1 SQVTM, CDR2 ANQGSEA. Here the CDR3 reads CSVRDTDSYEQYF. DNA of the CDR3: TGCAGCGTCCGGGACACAGATTCCTACGAGCAGTACTTC.

The V call is TRBV5-6, the J call TRBJ2-3; 7 nucleotides match TRBD1. CDR1 is SGHDT, CDR2 YYEEEE, per germline. The CDR3 is 15 residues long. Unmatched junction bases numbered 7, after V lost 3 bases and J lost 3 bases. CDR3 residues: CASSSRDSDTDTQYF. The CDR3 nucleotides are TGTGCCAGCAGCTCCCGGGACAGTGATACAGATACGCAGTATTTT.

The chain carries TRBV10-1 and TRBJ2-3; 15 positions agree with TRBD2. Germline V gene data show CDR1 as WNHNN and CDR2 as SYGVQD (reference sequence). This CDR3 has 19 residues. V lost 7 bases and J lost 5; bases outside the gene matches: 16. CDR3 amino acids: CASTFGPGLAGGWGDTQYF. CDR3 DNA: TGCGCCAGCACCTTCGGACCGGGACTAGCGGGAGGTTGGGGAGATACGCAGTATTTT.

The rearrangement links TRBV5-1 to TRBJ2-1; no firm D call. V lost 4 bases to trimming and J lost 6 bases, with 14 bases between them. Germline CDR1 and CDR2: SGHRS and YFSETQ. The CDR3 length is 14 residues. The CDR3: CASSPSLAPNEQFF. The CDR3 DNA is TGCGCCAGCAGCCCTTCCCTCGCTCCCAATGAGCAGTTCTTC.

This clone was found a few times. The DNA for the CDR3 is TGCGCCAGCAAAAGACTAGCGGGGGGGCCCTACGAGCAGTACTTC. Amino acids: CASKRLAGGPYEQYF. The rearrangement joins TRBV5-1 to TRBJ2-7, with TRBD2 matching over 14 bases. Germline CDR1 and CDR2: SGHRS and YFSETQ. V gave up 6 bases and J gave up 2 bases; unmatched junction bases: 4. The CDR3 is 15 residues long. Combining the CDR3 with reference TRBV5-1 and TRBJ2-7 gives the whole variable domain KAGVTQTPRYLIKTRGQQVTLSCSPISGHRSVSWYQQTPGQGLQFLFEYFSETQRNKGNFPGRFSGRQFSNSRSEMNVSTLELGDSALYLCASKRLAGGPYEQYFGPGTRLTVT.